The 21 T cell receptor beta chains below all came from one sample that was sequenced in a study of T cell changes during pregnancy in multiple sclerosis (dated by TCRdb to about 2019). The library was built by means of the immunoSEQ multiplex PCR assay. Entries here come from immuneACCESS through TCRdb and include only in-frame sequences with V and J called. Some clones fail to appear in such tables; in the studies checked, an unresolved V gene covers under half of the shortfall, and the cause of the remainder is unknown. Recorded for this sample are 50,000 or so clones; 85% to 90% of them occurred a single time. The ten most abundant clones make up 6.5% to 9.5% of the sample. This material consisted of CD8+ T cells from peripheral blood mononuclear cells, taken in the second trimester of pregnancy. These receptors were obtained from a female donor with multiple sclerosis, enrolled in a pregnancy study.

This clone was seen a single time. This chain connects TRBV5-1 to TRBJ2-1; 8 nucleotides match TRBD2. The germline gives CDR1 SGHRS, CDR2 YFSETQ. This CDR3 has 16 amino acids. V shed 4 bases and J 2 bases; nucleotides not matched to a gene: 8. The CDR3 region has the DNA TGCGCCAGCAGCGGGAGCCTCGGGGGGGCCTACAATGAGCAGTTCTTC. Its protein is CASSGSLGGAYNEQFF.

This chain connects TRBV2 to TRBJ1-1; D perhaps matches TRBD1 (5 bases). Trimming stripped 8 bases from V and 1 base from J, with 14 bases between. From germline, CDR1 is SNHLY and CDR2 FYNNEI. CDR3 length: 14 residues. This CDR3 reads CASPGGTGNTEAFF. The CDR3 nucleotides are TGTGCCAGCCCAGGTGGCACAGGGAACACTGAAGCTTTCTTT.

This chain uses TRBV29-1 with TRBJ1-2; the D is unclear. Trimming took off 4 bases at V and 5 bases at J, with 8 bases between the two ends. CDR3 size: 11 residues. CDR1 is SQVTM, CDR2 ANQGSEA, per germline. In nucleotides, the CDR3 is TGCAGCGTTGTCGGGGAGTATGGCTACACCTTC. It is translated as CSVVGEYGYTF.

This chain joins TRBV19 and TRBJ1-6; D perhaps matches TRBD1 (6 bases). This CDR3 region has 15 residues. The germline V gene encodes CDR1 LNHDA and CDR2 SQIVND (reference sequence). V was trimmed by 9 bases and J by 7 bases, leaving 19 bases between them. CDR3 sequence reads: CARLFRGPLNSPLHF. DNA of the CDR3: TGTGCCAGACTATTCAGGGGTCCCTTAAATTCACCCCTCCACTTT. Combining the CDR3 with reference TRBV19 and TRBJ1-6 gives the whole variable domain DGGITQSPKYLFRKEGQNVTLSCEQNLNHDAMYWYRQDPGQGLRLIYYSQIVNDFQKGDIAEGYSVSREKKESFPLTVTSAQKNPTAFYLCARLFRGPLNSPLHFGNGTRLTVT.

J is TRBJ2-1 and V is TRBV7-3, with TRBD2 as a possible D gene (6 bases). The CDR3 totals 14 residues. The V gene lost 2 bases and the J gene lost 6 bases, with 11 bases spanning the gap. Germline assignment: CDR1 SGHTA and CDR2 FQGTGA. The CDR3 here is CASSLGGPLNEQFF. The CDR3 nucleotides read TGTGCCAGCAGCTTAGGAGGGCCTCTCAATGAGCAGTTCTTC. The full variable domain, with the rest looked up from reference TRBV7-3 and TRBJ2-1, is GAGVSQTPSNKVTEKGKYVELRCDPISGHTALYWYRQSLGQGPEFLIYFQGTGAADDSGLPNDRFFAVRPEGSVSTLKIQRTERGDSAVYLCASSLGGPLNEQFFGPGTRLTVL.

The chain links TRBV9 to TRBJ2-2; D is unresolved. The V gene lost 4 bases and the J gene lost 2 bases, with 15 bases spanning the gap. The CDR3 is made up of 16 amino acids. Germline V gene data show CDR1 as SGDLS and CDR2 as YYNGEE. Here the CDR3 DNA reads TGTGCCAGCAGCTTCGAGGTGCCACGAAACACCGGGGAGCTGTTTTTT. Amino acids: CASSFEVPRNTGELFF.

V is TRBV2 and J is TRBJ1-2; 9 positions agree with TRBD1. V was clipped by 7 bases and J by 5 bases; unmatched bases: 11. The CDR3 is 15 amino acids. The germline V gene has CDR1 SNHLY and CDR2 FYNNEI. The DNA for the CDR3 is TGTGCCAGCATTCCTGGCGGACAGGGGAGATATGGCTACACCTTC. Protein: CASIPGGQGRYGYTF.

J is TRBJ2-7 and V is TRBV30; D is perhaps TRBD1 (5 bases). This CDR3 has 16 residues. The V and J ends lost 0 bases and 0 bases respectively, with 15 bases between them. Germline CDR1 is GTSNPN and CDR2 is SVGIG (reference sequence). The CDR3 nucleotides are TGTGCCTGGAGTGTACTGGGGCTGGGCAGCTCCTACGAGCAGTACTTC. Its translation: CAWSVLGLGSSYEQYF.

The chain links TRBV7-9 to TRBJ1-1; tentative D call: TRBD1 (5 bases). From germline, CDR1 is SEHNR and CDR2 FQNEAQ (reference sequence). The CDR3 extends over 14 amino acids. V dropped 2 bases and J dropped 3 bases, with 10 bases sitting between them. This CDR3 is CASSLSTGDTEAFF. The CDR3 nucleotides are TGTGCCAGCAGCTTATCAACGGGGGACACTGAAGCTTTCTTT. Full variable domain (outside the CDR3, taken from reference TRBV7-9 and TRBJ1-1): DTGVSQNPRHKITKRGQNVTFRCDPISEHNRLYWYRQTLGQGPEFLTYFQNEAQLEKSRLLSDRFSAERPKGSFSTLEIQRTEQGDSAMYLCASSLSTGDTEAFFGQGTRLTVV.

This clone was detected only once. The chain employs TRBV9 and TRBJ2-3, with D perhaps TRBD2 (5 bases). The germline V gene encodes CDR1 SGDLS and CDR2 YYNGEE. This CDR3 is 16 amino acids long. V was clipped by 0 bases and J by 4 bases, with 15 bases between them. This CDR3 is CASSVAFGPGADTQYF. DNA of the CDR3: TGTGCCAGCAGCGTAGCTTTTGGGCCCGGGGCAGATACGCAGTATTTT.

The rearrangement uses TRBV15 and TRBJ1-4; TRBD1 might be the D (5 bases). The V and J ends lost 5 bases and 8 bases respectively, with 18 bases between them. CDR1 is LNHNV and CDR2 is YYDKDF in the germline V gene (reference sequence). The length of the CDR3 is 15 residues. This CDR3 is CATSSTPGGGEKLFF. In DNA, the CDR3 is TGTGCCACCAGCTCCACCCCGGGGGGTGGAGAAAAACTGTTTTTT.

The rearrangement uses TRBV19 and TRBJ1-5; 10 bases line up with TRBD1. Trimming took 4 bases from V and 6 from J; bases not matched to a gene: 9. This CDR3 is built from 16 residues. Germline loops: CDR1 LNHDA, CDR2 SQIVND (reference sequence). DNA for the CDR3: TGTGCCAGTAGTACTTGGACAGGGGGTTCTGTTCAGCCCCAGCATTTT. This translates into CASSTWTGGSVQPQHF.

CDR3 protein: CASSIPDRESSYNSPLHF. In DNA form, the CDR3 reads TGTGCCAGTAGTATCCCCGACAGGGAGAGCTCCTATAATTCACCCCTCCACTTT. The V and J genes are TRBV19 and TRBJ1-6; 7 bases line up with TRBD1. The CDR3 contains 18 residues. The germline CDR1 and CDR2 sequences are LNHDA and SQIVND (reference sequence). V shed 3 bases, J shed 0 bases, and the junction held 8 bases outside the gene matches.

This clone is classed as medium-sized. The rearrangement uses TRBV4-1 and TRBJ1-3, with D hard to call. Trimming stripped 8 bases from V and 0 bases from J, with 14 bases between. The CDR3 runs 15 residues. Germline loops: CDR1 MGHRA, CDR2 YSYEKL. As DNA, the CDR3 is TGCGCCAGCGCCACTTCGCGGGGCTCTGGAAACACCATATATTTT. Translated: CASATSRGSGNTIYF.

In DNA, the CDR3 is TGTGCCAGCAGCCCGGACAGCTACGAGCAGTACTTC. Its protein product is CASSPDSYEQYF. V and J are TRBV28 and TRBJ2-7; D possibly corresponds to TRBD1 (6 bases). This CDR3 comprises 12 residues. Trimming shortened V by 6 bases and J by 3 bases, and 9 bases separated the two germline ends. Germline CDR1 reads MDHEN; CDR2 reads SYDVKM. Full variable domain (missing parts from reference TRBV28 and TRBJ2-7): DVKVTQSSRYLVKRTGEKVFLECVQDMDHENMFWYRQDPGLGLRLIYFSYDVKMKEKGDIPEGYSVSREKKERFSLILESASTNQTSMYLCASSPDSYEQYFGPGTRLTVT.

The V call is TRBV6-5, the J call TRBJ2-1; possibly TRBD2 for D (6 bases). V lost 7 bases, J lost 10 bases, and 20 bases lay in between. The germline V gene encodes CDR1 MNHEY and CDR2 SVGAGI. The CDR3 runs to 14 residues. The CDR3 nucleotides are TGTGCCAGCATCTCCCCTAGCGCCGGAGGGGAGCAGTTCTTC. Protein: CASISPSAGGEQFF.

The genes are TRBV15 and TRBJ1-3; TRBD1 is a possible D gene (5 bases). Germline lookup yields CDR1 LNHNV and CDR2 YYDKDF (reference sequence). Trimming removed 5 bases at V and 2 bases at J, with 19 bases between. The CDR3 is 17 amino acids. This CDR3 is CATSSGDGGNPGNTIYF. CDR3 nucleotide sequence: TGTGCCACCAGCTCGGGAGACGGGGGTAACCCTGGAAACACCATATATTTT.

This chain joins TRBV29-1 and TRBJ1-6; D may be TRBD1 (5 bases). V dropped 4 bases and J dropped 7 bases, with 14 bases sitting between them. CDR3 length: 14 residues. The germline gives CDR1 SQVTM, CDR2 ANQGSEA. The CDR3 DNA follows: TGCAGCGTTGCGGAAGGGGTAGGGAATTCACCCCTCCACTTT. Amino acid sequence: CSVAEGVGNSPLHF.

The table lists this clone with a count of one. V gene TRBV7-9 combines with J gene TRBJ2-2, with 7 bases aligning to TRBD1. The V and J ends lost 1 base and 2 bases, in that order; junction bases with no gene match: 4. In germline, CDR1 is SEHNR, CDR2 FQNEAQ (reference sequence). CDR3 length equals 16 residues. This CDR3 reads CASSLEGARNTGELFF. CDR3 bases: TGTGCCAGCAGCTTAGAGGGGGCGAGAAACACCGGGGAGCTGTTTTTT.

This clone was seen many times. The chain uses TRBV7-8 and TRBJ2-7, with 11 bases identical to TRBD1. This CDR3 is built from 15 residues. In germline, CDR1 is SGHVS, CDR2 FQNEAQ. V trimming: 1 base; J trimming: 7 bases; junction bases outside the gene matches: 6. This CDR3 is CASSLVGTGGGEQYF. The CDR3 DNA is TGTGCCAGCAGCTTAGTCGGGACAGGGGGTGGGGAGCAGTACTTC.

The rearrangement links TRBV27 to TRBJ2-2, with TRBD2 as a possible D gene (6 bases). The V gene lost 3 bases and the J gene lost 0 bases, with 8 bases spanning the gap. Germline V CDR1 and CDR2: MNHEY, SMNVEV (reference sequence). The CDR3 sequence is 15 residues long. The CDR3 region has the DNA TGTGCCAGCAGTTTCTGGGGGGCGAACACCGGGGAGCTGTTTTTT. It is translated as CASSFWGANTGELFF.